The 6 T cell receptor beta chains reported below all come from one sample, sequenced in a study of blood T cell repertoires in COVID-19. Produced via immunoSEQ multiplex PCR; TCRdb's table is partial and in-frame only. Of 200,000 to 250,000 clones listed, roughly 87% were seen once; the top ten hold roughly a tenth. Specimen: PBMCs or T cells enriched from blood (not recorded which). The receptors here all came from a man aged 30-40 years who had recovered from COVID-19.

The gene calls are TRBV28 and TRBJ2-3, with 7 bases aligning to TRBD2. There are 20 residues in the CDR3. CDR1 MDHEN and CDR2 SYDVKM come from the germline V gene. The V and J ends lost 4 bases and 2 bases, in that order; junction bases with no gene match: 21. As DNA, the CDR3 is TGTGCCAGCAGTTGGGGGGAAAGTTTAGCGGGTGGCGGGAACACAGATACGCAGTATTTT. Protein: CASSWGESLAGGGNTDTQYF.

In the case of this clone: Different DNA sequences within this sample yield the same CDR3. The CDR3 coding sequence is TGCAGCGTTGCTGGGGAGGGTGAAGCTTTCTTT. Translation gives CSVAGEGEAFF. The chain has TRBV29-1 and TRBJ1-1; no reliable D call. This CDR3 is 11 amino acids long. From germline, CDR1 is SQVTM and CDR2 ANQGSEA. V gave up 4 bases and J gave up 7 bases, with 10 bases separating them.

The chain recombines TRBV7-8 with TRBJ1-6; D is undetermined. The ends were cut back, 1 base at V and 7 bases at J, with 8 bases in the middle. The germline CDR1 and CDR2 sequences are SGHVS and FQNEAQ. The CDR3 spans 14 residues. This chain's CDR3 is CASSLGPSNSPLHF. The CDR3 nucleotides read TGTGCCAGCAGCTTAGGGCCTTCCAATTCACCCCTCCACTTT.

This chain connects TRBV7-9 to TRBJ1-2; TRBD1 agrees at 7 bases. V gave up 8 bases and J gave up 6 bases; unmatched junction bases: 6. The germline CDR1 and CDR2 sequences are SEHNR and FQNEAQ (reference sequence). The CDR3 has 12 residues. The DNA of the CDR3 is TGTGCCAGCGGAAGGACAGGCAATGGCTACACCTTC. It is translated as CASGRTGNGYTF.

This sequence joins TRBV6-1 and TRBJ1-1, with TRBD1 matching 8 bases. The CDR3 contains 12 residues. The junction had 2 bases not matched to a gene; V was cut back by 6 bases and J by 5 bases. The V gene's germline CDR1 is MNHNS and CDR2 SASEGT. The CDR3 bases are TGTGCCAGCAGGACAGGGGAAACTGAAGCTTTCTTT. Protein sequence: CASRTGETEAFF.

This clone came up once. The J gene is TRBJ1-2, the V gene TRBV25-1, with D possibly being TRBD1 (6 bases). CDR1 and CDR2 (germline): MGHDK, SYGVNS. The CDR3 has 15 amino acids. Trimming took off 1 base at V and 2 bases at J, with 11 bases between the two ends. The chain's CDR3 is CASSEFGRGNYGYTF. The CDR3 DNA is TGTGCCAGCAGTGAATTTGGCAGGGGCAACTATGGCTACACCTTC.